The table lists the clone carrying this TCR beta chain with a few counts. Its antigen is not identified. Clones were sequenced by immunoSEQ multiplex PCR, and TCRdb holds only the in-frame ones, with some missing. In the table there are roughly 67,000 clones, approximately 80% of which are singletons. The data were obtained in a study of OX40 agonist ivuxolimab in advanced cancers. Study-level background: The dose-escalation group included hepatocellular carcinoma, melanoma, renal cell carcinoma and head and neck cancer. Participants averaged about 60 years of age (range about 23 to 80) and were around 80% male. Study-level findings and limits: Relative to CD4+, CD8+ T cells held more expanded clones on average.

CDR3 length equals 17 residues. Deletions cut 7 bases from V and 0 bases from J, with 21 bases between. The V gene's germline CDR1 is SGHAT and CDR2 FQDESV (reference sequence). The material sequenced was CD4+ or CD8+ T cells sorted from blood, taken in a trial of the OX40 agonist ivuxolimab. This TCR came from an adult with an advanced solid tumor such as melanoma, head and neck, liver or kidney cancer. This rearrangement joins TRBV11-1 to TRBJ1-1, with D possibly matching TRBD1 (5 bases). CDR3 in DNA: TGTGCCAGCACCCCAGGGTCCGCAGGACCCATGAACACTGAAGCTTTCTTT. This translates into CASTPGSAGPMNTEAFF.